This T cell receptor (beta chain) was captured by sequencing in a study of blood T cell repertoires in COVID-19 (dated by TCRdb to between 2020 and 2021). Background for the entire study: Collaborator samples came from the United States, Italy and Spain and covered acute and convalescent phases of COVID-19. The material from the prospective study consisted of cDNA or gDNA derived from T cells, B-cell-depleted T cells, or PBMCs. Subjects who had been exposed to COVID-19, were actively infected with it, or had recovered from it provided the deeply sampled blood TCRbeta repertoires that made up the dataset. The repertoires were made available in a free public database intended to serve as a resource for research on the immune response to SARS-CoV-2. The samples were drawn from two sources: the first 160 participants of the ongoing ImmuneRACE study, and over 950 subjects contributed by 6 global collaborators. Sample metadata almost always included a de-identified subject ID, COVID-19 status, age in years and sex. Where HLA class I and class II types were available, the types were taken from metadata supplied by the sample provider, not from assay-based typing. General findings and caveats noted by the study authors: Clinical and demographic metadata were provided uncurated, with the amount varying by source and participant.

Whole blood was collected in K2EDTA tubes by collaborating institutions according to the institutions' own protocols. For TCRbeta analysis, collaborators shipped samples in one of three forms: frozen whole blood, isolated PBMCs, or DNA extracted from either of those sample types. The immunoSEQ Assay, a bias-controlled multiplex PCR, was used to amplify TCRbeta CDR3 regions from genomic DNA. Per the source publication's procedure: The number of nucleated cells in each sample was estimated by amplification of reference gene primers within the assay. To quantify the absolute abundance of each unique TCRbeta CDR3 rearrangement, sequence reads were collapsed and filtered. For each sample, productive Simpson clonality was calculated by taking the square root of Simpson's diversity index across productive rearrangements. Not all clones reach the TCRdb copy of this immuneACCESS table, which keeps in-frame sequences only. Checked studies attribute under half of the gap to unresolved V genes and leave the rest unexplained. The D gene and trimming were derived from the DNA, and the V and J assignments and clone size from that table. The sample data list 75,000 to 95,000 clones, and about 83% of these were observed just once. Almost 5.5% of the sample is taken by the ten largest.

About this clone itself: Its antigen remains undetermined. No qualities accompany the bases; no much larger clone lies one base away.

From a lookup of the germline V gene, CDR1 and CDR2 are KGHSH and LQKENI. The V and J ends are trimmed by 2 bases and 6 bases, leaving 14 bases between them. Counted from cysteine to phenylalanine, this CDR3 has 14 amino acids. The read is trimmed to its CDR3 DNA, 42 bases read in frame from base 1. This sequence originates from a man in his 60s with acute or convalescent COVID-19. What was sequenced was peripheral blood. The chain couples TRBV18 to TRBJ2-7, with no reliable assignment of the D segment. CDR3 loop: CASSPSFTVSEQYF. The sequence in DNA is TGTGCCAGCTCACCATCGTTTACAGTCTCCGAGCAGTACTTC.